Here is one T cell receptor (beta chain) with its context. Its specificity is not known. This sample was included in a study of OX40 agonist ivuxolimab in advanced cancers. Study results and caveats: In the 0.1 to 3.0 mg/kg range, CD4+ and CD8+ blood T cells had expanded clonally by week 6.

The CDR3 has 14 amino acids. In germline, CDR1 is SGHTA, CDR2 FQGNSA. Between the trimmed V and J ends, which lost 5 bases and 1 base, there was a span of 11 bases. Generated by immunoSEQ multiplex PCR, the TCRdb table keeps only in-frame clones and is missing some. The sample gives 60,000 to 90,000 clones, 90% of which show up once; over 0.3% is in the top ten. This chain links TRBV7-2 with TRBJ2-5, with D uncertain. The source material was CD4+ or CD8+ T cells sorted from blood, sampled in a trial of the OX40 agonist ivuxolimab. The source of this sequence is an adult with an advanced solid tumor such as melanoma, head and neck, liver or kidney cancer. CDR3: CASSHRNSQETQYF. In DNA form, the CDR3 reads TGTGCCAGCAGCCACCGAAACTCCCAAGAGACCCAGTACTTC.